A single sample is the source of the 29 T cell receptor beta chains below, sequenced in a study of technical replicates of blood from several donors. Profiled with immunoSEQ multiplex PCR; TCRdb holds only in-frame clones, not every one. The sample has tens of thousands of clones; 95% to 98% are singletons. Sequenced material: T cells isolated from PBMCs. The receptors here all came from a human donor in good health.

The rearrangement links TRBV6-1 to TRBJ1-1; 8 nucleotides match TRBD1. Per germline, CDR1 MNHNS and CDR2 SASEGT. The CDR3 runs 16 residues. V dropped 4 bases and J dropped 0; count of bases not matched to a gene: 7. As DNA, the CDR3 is TGTGCCAGCAGTGCCCTAGGACAGGGTATGAACACTGAAGCTTTCTTT. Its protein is CASSALGQGMNTEAFF.

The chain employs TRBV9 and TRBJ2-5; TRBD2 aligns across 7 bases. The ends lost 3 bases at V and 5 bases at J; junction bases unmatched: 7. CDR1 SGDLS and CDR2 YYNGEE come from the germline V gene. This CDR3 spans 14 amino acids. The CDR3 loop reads CASSGRDYWETQYF. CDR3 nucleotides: TGTGCCAGCAGCGGACGGGACTATTGGGAGACCCAGTACTTC.

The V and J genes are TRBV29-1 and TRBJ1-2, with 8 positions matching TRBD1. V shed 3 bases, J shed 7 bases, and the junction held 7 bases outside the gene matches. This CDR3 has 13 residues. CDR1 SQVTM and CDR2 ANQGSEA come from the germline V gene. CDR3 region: CSVERTGNLGYTF. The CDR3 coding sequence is TGCAGCGTTGAGCGGACAGGGAACCTTGGCTACACCTTC.

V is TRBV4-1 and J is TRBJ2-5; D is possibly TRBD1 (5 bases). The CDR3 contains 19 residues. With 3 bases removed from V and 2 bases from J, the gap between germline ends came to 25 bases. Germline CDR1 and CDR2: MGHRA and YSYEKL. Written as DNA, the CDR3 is TGCGCCAGCAGCCATCGATCGCCACCCGATGGCACAGGACAAGAGACCCAGTACTTC. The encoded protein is CASSHRSPPDGTGQETQYF.

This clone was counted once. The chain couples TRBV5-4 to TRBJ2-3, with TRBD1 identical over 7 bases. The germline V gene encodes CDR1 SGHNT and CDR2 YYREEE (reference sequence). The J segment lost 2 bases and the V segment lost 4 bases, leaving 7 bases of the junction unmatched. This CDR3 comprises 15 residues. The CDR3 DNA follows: TGTGCCAGCAGCCAGACGACAGGGTACACAGATACGCAGTATTTT. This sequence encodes CASSQTTGYTDTQYF.

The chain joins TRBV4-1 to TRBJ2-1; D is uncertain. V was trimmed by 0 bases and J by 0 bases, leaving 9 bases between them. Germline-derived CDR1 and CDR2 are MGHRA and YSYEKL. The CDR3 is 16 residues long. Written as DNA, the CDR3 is TGCGCCAGCAGCCAAGATAAAGAGAGCTCCTACAATGAGCAGTTCTTC. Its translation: CASSQDKESSYNEQFF.

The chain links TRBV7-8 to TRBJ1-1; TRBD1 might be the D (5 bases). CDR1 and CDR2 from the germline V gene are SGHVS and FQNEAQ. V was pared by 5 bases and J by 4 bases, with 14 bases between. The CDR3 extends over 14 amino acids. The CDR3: CASSRGRGGTEAFF. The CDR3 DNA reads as TGTGCCAGCAGCAGAGGGAGGGGTGGCACTGAAGCTTTCTTT.

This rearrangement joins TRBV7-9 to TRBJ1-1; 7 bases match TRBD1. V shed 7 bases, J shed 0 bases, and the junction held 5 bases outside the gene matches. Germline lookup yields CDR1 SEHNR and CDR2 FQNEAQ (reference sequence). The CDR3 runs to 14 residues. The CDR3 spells CASTEQGMNTEAFF. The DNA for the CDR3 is TGTGCCAGCACCGAACAGGGGATGAACACTGAAGCTTTCTTT. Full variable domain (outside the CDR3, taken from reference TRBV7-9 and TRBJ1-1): DTGVSQNPRHKITKRGQNVTFRCDPISEHNRLYWYRQTLGQGPEFLTYFQNEAQLEKSRLLSDRFSAERPKGSFSTLEIQRTEQGDSAMYLCASTEQGMNTEAFFGQGTRLTVV.

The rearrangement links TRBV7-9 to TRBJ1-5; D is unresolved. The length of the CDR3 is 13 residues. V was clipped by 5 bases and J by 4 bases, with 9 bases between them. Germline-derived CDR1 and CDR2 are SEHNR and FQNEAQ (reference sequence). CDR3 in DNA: TGTGCCAGCAGCCGCAGCGGGAATCAGCCCCAGCATTTT. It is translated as CASSRSGNQPQHF.

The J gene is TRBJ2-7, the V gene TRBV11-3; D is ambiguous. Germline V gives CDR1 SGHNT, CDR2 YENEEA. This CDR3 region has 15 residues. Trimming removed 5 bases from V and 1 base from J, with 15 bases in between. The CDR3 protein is CASSPIMAGSYEQYF. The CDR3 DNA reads TGTGCCAGCAGCCCCATTATGGCTGGTTCCTACGAGCAGTACTTC.

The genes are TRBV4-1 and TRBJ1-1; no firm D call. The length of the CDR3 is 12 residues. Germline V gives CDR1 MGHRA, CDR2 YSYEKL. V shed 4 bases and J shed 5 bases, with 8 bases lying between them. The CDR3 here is CASSRTGTEAFF. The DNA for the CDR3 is TGCGCCAGCAGCCGAACCGGGACTGAAGCTTTCTTT.

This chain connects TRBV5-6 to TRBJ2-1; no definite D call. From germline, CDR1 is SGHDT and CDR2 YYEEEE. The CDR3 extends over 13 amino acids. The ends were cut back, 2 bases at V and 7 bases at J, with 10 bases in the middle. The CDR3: CASSFGTANEQFF. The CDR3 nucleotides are TGTGCCAGCAGCTTTGGTACAGCTAATGAGCAGTTCTTC.

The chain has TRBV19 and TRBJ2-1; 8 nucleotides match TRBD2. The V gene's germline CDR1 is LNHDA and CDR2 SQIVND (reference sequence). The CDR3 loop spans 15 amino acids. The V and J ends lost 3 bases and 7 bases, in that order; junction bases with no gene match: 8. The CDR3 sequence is CASSMTGGARNEQFF. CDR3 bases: TGTGCCAGTAGTATGACGGGGGGGGCCCGTAATGAGCAGTTCTTC.

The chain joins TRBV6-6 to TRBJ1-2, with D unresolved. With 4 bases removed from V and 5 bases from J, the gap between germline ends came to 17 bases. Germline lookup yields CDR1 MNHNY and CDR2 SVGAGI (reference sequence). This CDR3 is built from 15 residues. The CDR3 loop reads CASSSRRTDLYGYTF. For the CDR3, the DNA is TGTGCCAGCAGTTCACGACGGACTGACCTTTATGGCTACACCTTC.

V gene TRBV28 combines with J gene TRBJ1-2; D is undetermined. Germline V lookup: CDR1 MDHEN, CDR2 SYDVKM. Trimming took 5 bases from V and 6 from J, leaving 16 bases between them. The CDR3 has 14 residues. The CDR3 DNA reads TGTGCCAGCAGTCCCCCCCCGAGGGCGCATGGCTACACCTTC. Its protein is CASSPPPRAHGYTF.

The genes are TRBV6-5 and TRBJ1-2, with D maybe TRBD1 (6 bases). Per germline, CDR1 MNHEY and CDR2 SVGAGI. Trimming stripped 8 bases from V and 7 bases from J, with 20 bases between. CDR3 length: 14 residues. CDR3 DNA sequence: TGTGCCAGCCTTAAGCAGGGAGGGGGTGTTGGCTACACCTTC. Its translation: CASLKQGGGVGYTF.

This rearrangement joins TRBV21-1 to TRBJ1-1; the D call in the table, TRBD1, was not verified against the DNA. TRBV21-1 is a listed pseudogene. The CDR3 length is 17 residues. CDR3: CASSKTITGTGGTEAFF. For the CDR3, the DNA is TGTGCCAGCAGCAAGACCATTACCGGGACAGGGGGCACTGAAGCTTTCTTT.

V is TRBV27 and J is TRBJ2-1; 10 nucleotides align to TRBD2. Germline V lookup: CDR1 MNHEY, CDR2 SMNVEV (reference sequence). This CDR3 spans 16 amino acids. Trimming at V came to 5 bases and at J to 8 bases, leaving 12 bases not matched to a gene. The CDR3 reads CASSLLPAGGAHEQFF. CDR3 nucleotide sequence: TGTGCCAGCAGTCTCCTACCAGCGGGGGGGGCCCATGAGCAGTTCTTC.

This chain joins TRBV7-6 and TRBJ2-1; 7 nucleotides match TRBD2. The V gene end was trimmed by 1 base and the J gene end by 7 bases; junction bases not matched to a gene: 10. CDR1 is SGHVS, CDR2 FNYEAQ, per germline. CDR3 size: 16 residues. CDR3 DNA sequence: TGTGCCAGCAGCTTAGATGCGGGAGAGGTGGTGAATGAGCAGTTCTTC. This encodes CASSLDAGEVVNEQFF.

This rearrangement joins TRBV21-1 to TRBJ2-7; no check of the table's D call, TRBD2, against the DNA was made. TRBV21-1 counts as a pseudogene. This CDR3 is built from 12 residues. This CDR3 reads CASIPKSYEQYF. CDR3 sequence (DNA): TGTGCCAGCATTCCTAAGTCGTACGAGCAGTACTTC.

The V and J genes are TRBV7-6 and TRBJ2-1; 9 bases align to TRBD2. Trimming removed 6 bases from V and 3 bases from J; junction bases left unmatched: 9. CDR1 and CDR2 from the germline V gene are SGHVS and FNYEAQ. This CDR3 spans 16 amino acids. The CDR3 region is CASRPSGKKNYNEQFF. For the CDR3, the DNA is TGTGCCAGCAGACCTAGCGGGAAGAAGAACTACAATGAGCAGTTCTTC.

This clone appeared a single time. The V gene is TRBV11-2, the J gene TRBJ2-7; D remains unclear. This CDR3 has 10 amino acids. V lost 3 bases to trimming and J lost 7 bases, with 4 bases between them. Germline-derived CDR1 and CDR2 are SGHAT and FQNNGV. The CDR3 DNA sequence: TGTGCCAGCAGCTTTATGGAGCAGTACTTC. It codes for CASSFMEQYF. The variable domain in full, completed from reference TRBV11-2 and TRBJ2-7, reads EAGVAQSPRYKIIEKRQSVAFWCNPISGHATLYWYQQILGQGPKLLIQFQNNGVVDDSQLPKDRFSAERLKGVDSTLKIQPAKLEDSAVYLCASSFMEQYFGPGTRLTVT.

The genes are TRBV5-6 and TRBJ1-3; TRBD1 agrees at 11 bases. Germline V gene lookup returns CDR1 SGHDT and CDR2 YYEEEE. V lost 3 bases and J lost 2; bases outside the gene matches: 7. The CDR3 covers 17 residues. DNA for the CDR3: TGTGCCAGCAGCTCGGGAGTGGGACAGGGGGCTGGAAACACCATATATTTT. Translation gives CASSSGVGQGAGNTIYF.

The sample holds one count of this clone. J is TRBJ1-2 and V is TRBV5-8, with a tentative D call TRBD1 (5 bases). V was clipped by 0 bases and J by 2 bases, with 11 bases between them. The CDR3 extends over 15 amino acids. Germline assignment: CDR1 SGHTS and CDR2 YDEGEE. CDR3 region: CASSLETGANYGYTF. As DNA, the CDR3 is TGTGCCAGCAGCTTGGAAACTGGGGCGAACTATGGCTACACCTTC.

CDR3 DNA: TGTGCCAGCAGCCGCCAGGGGAACACTGAAGCTTTCTTT. Its translation: CASSRQGNTEAFF. The chain recombines TRBV5-5 with TRBJ1-1; the D gene is possibly TRBD1 (5 bases). Deletions cut 4 bases from V and 1 base from J, with 8 bases between. CDR1 SGHKS and CDR2 YYEKEE come from the germline V gene (reference sequence). This CDR3 is 13 amino acids long.

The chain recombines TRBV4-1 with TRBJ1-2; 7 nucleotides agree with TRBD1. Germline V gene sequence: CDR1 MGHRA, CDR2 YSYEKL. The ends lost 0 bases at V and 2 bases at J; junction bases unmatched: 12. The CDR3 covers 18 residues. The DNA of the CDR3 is TGCGCCAGCAGCCAAGATCTGTCCAACAGGGGCTTCAACTATGGCTACACCTTC. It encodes CASSQDLSNRGFNYGYTF.

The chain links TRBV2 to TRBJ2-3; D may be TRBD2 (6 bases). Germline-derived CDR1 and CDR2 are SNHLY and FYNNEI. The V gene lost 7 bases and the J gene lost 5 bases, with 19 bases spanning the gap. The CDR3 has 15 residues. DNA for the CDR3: TGTGCCAGCACTTTGGGGCCCCAGGGAGGAGATACGCAGTATTTT. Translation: CASTLGPQGGDTQYF. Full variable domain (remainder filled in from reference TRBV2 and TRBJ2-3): EPEVTQTPSHQVTQMGQEVILRCVPISNHLYFYWYRQILGQKVEFLVSFYNNEISEKSEIFDDQFSVERPDGSNFTLKIRSTKLEDSAMYFCASTLGPQGGDTQYFGPGTRLTVL.

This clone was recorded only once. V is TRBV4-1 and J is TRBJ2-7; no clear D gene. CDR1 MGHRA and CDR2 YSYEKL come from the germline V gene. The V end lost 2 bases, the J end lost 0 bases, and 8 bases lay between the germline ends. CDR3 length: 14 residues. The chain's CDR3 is CASSQKQSSYEQYF. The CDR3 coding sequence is TGCGCCAGCAGCCAAAAACAGAGCTCCTACGAGCAGTACTTC.

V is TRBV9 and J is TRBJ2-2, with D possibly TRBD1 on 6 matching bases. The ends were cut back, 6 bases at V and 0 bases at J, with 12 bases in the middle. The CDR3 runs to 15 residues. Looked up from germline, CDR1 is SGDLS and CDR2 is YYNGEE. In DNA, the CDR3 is TGTGCCAGCAACTCCGGACAGTCGAACACCGGGGAGCTGTTTTTT. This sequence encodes CASNSGQSNTGELFF.